This T cell receptor (beta chain) derives from a study of glioma-infiltrating T cells after dendritic cell vaccination. Study-level points and caveats: No direct clonality-survival link was found; a diverse polyclonal response may matter. Estimated pretreatment TIL content predicted outcome after dendritic cell vaccination.

The J segment lost 6 bases and the V segment lost 1 base, leaving 5 bases of the junction unmatched. The CDR3 is 15 residues long. Germline V lookup: CDR1 SGHTS, CDR2 YDEGEE. Turning to this clone: Its specificity is unknown.

Generated by immunoSEQ multiplex PCR, the TCRdb table keeps only in-frame clones and is missing some. The sample holds over 65,000 clones; 85% are singletons and the top ten take under 8.5%. Time point specified: after dendritic cell vaccination, including at tumor progression/relapse. Before vaccination, two weeks after the third vaccination, and at progression, PBMC were collected. This sample comprised blood, obtained after dendritic cell vaccination. The sequence came from a human donor with glioblastoma. This rearrangement joins TRBV5-8 to TRBJ2-2; TRBD1 matches at 8 bases. As DNA, the CDR3 is TGTGCCAGCAGCTTGCACAGGGGGATCTCCGGGGAGCTGTTTTTT. It encodes CASSLHRGISGELFF.